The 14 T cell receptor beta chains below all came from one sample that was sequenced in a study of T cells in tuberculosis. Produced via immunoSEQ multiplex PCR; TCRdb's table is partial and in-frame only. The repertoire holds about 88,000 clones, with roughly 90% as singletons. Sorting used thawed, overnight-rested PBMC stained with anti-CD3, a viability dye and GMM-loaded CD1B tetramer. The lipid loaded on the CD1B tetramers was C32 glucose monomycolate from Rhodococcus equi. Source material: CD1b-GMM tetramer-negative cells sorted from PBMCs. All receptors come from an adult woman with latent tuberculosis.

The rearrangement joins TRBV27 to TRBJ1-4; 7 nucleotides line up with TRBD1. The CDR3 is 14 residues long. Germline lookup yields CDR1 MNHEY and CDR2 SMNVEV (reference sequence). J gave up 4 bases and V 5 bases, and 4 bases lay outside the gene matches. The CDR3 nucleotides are TGTGCCAGCAGTCATTACAGGGGTAATGAAAAACTGTTTTTT. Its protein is CASSHYRGNEKLFF.

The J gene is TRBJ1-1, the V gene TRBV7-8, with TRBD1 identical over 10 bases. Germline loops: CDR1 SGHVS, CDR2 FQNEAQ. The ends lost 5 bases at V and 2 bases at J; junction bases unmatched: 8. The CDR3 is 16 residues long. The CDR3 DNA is TGTGCCAGCAGCCGGACAGGGGGAGTGTTCAACACTGAAGCTTTCTTT. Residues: CASSRTGGVFNTEAFF.

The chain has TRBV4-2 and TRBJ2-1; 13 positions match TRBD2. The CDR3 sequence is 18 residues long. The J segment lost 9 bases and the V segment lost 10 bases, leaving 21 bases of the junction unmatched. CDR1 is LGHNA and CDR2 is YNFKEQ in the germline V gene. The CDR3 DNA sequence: TGTGCCAACAATAAACTAGCGGGGGGGGGTAATTATTTCGGTGAGCAGTTCTTC. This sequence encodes CANNKLAGGGNYFGEQFF.

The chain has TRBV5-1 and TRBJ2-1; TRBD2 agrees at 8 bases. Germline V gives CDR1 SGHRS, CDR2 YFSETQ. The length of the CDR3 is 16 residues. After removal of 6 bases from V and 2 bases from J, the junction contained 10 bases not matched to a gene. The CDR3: CASIRDGGATYNEQFF. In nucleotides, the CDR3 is TGCGCCAGCATACGAGACGGGGGGGCCACCTACAATGAGCAGTTCTTC.

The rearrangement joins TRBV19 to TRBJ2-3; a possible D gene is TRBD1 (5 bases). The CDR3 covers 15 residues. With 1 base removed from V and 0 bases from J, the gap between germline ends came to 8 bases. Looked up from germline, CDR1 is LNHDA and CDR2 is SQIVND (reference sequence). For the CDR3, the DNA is TGTGCCAGTAGTATAGGTCAGGGAAGCACAGATACGCAGTATTTT. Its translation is CASSIGQGSTDTQYF.

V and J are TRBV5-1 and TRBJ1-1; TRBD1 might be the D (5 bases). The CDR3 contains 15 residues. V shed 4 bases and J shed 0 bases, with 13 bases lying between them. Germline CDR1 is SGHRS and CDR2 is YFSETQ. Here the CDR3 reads CASSIAGPMNTEAFF. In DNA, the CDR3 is TGCGCCAGCAGCATTGCGGGACCTATGAACACTGAAGCTTTCTTT.

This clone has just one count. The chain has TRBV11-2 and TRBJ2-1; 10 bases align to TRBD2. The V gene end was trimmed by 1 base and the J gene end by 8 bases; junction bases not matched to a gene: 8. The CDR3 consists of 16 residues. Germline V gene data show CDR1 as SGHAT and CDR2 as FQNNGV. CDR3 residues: CASSLVGSGGAYEQFF. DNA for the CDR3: TGTGCCAGCAGCTTAGTAGGGAGCGGGGGGGCGTATGAGCAGTTCTTC.

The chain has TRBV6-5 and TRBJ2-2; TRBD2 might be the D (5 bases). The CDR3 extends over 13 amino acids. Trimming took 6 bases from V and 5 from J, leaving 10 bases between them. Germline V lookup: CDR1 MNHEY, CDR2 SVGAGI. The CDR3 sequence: CASRETGTGELFF. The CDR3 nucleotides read TGTGCCAGCAGGGAAACGGGGACCGGGGAGCTGTTTTTT.

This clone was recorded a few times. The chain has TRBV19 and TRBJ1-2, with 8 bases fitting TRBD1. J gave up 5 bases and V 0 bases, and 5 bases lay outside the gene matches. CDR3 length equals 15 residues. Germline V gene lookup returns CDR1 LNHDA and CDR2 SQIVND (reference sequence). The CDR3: CASSIDRTGKYGYTF. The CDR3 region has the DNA TGTGCCAGTAGTATAGATCGGACAGGGAAGTATGGCTACACCTTC.

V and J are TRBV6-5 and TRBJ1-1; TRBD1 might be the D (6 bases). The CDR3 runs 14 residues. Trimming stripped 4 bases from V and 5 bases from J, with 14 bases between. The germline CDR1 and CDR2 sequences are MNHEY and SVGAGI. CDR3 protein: CASSSQQGWTEAFF. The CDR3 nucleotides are TGTGCCAGCAGTTCCCAACAGGGTTGGACTGAAGCTTTCTTT.

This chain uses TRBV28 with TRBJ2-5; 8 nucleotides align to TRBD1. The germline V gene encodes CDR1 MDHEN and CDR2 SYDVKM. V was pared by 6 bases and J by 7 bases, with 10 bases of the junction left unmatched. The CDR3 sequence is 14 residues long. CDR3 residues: CASRLDRGRWTQYF. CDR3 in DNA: TGTGCCAGCAGGCTAGACAGGGGAAGATGGACCCAGTACTTC.

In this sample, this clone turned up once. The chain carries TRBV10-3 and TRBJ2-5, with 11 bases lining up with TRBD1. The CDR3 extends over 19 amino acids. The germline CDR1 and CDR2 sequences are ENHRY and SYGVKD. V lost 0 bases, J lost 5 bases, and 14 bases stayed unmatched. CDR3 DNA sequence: TGTGCCATCAGTGAGTCGGGGGGACAGGGGGTTTCAGGTGCGGAGACCCAGTACTTC. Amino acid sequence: CAISESGGQGVSGAETQYF.

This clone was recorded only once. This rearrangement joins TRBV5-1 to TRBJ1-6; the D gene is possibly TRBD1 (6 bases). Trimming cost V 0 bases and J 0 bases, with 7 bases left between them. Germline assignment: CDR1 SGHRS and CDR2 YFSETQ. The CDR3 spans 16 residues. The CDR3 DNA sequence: TGCGCCAGCAGCTTGGAGGACAGCTCCTATAATTCACCCCTCCACTTT. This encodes CASSLEDSSYNSPLHF.

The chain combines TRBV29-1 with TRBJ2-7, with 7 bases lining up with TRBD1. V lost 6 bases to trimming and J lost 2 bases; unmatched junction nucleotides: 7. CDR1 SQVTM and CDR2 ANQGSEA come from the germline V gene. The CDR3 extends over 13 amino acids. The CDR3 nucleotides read TGCAGCGTCCGCCGGACAGGCACCTACGAGCAGTACTTC. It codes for CSVRRTGTYEQYF.